The 28 T cell receptor beta chains reported below all come from one sample, sequenced in a study of blood T cell repertoires in COVID-19. Sequenced by immunoSEQ multiplex PCR; TCRdb stores in-frame clones only, minus some. This sample carries 60,000 or so clones, 80% to 85% of them seen once, and the ten largest clones take 10% to 15%. The sequenced sample consisted of peripheral blood. These receptors all come from a human donor in a cohort sampled during active COVID-19.

V is TRBV10-2 and J is TRBJ2-7; D remains ambiguous. Germline CDR1 reads WSHSY; CDR2 reads SAAADI. V shed 5 bases and J shed 0 bases, with 5 bases lying between them. The CDR3 is 12 amino acids. The CDR3 spells CASSKSSYEQYV. CDR3 DNA sequence: TGCGCCAGCAGTAAGAGCTCCTACGAGCAGTACGTC.

The genes are TRBV30 and TRBJ2-1; 7 nucleotides align to TRBD2. This CDR3 is 14 amino acids long. Unmatched junction bases numbered 8, after V lost 5 bases and J lost 4 bases. Germline CDR1 and CDR2: GTSNPN and SVGIG (reference sequence). As DNA, the CDR3 is TGTGCCTGGTCTCGGGCTAGCGGATACAATGAGCAGTTCTTC. Amino acid sequence: CAWSRASGYNEQFF.

The chain combines TRBV28 with TRBJ2-1, with TRBD1 as a possible D gene (5 bases). The CDR3 spans 14 residues. V was trimmed by 7 bases and J by 0 bases, leaving 10 bases between them. Germline V gene lookup returns CDR1 MDHEN and CDR2 SYDVKM. The CDR3 loop is CASTTGHSYNEQFF. Here the CDR3 DNA reads TGTGCCAGCACCACAGGTCACTCCTACAATGAGCAGTTCTTC.

This chain joins TRBV7-2 and TRBJ1-2; TRBD1 agrees at 7 bases. J gave up 4 bases and V 7 bases, and 12 bases lay outside the gene matches. Germline lookup yields CDR1 SGHTA and CDR2 FQGNSA. This CDR3 has 15 amino acids. DNA of the CDR3: TGTGCCAGCACCGGCCGATGGGGACAGACCTATGGCTACACCTTC. It codes for CASTGRWGQTYGYTF.

V is TRBV10-1 and J is TRBJ2-3, with D maybe TRBD2 (6 bases). Trimming removed 4 bases from V and 2 bases from J, with 10 bases in between. This CDR3 is 14 amino acids long. Germline loops: CDR1 WNHNN, CDR2 SYGVQD (reference sequence). CDR3 coding DNA: TGCGCCAGCAGTGCTCGGGGGAACACAGATACGCAGTATTTT. Its protein is CASSARGNTDTQYF.

This clone was counted only a few times. The chain recombines TRBV18 with TRBJ2-2, with 9 bases aligning to TRBD1. The CDR3 runs to 17 residues. The junction had 12 bases not matched to a gene; V was cut back by 8 bases and J by 2 bases. The germline V gene has CDR1 KGHSH and CDR2 LQKENI. CDR3 residues: CASTKLWTGANTGELFF. CDR3 nucleotide sequence: TGTGCCAGCACCAAACTATGGACAGGGGCTAACACCGGGGAGCTGTTTTTT.

The chain employs TRBV15 and TRBJ1-5; 8 nucleotides agree with TRBD1. Germline V lookup: CDR1 LNHNV, CDR2 YYDKDF (reference sequence). This CDR3 spans 16 amino acids. V was pared by 4 bases and J by 2 bases, with 7 bases of the junction left unmatched. This CDR3 reads CATSTDRDRRNQPQHF. The DNA of the CDR3 is TGTGCCACCAGCACGGACAGGGACAGGCGCAATCAGCCCCAGCATTTT.

This chain links TRBV29-1 with TRBJ2-7, with 9 bases matching TRBD1. V gave up 7 bases and J gave up 2 bases; unmatched junction bases: 6. Germline assignment: CDR1 SQVTM and CDR2 ANQGSEA. This CDR3 contains 13 residues. The CDR3 sequence is CSDCRDRAYEQYV. The CDR3 nucleotides read TGCAGCGACTGCCGGGACAGGGCCTACGAGCAGTACGTC.

This clone was seen just once. This rearrangement joins TRBV7-8 to TRBJ1-1, with 7 bases aligning to TRBD1. The CDR3 contains 15 residues. Losses at the gene ends were 5 bases for V and 1 base for J; bases not matched to a gene: 7. Germline V gene sequence: CDR1 SGHVS, CDR2 FQNEAQ. The CDR3 loop reads CASSARGGPNTEAFF. CDR3 nucleotides: TGTGCCAGCAGCGCAAGAGGGGGCCCGAACACTGAAGCTTTCTTT. The variable domain in full, with the rest retrieved from reference TRBV7-8 and TRBJ1-1, is GAGVSQSPRYKVAKRGQDVALRCDPISGHVSLFWYQQALGQGPEFLTYFQNEAQLDKSGLPSDRFFAERPEGSVSTLKIQRTQQEDSAVYLCASSARGGPNTEAFFGQGTRLTVV.

This sequence joins TRBV3-1 (or the pseudogene TRBV3-2) and TRBJ2-2; TRBD1 is a possible D gene (7 bases). The CDR3 covers 16 residues. Germline V gene lookup returns CDR1 LGHDT and CDR2 YNNKEL (reference sequence). Trimming removed 6 bases from V and 5 bases from J, with 19 bases in between. Here the CDR3 reads CASRGWPTGRTGELFF. CDR3 DNA: TGTGCCAGCAGGGGGTGGCCGACAGGGAGGACCGGGGAGCTGTTTTTT.

This chain joins TRBV2 and TRBJ1-3; TRBD1 aligns across 11 bases. V was clipped by 4 bases and J by 3 bases; unmatched bases: 2. CDR1 is SNHLY and CDR2 is FYNNEI in the germline V gene. The CDR3 totals 15 residues. CDR3 in DNA: TGTGCCAGCAGTGGGGACAGGGGGAGTGGAAACACCATATATTTT. Amino acid sequence: CASSGDRGSGNTIYF.

This clone was detected only once. The chain is built from TRBV19 and TRBJ1-6; 8 bases fit TRBD1. Unmatched junction bases numbered 1, after V lost 4 bases and J lost 2 bases. The CDR3 is 15 residues long. Germline V gene sequence: CDR1 LNHDA, CDR2 SQIVND (reference sequence). The CDR3 here is CASSKGQAYNSPLHF. The CDR3 coding sequence is TGTGCCAGTAGTAAGGGACAGGCCTATAATTCACCCCTCCACTTT.

This chain connects TRBV5-1 to TRBJ1-3, with a possible D match to TRBD1 (6 bases). The V and J ends lost 2 bases and 2 bases respectively, with 8 bases between them. Per germline, CDR1 SGHRS and CDR2 YFSETQ. The CDR3 length is 14 residues. The CDR3 here is CASSLQGPGNTIYF. Written as DNA, the CDR3 is TGCGCCAGCAGCTTACAGGGACCTGGAAACACCATATATTTT.

The CDR3: CASSYSREKLFF. The CDR3 DNA reads TGTGCCAGCAGTTACTCACGGGAAAAACTGTTTTTT. The chain links TRBV6-5 to TRBJ1-4; D remains unclear. The CDR3 sequence is 12 residues long. CDR1 and CDR2 from the germline V gene are MNHEY and SVGAGI. The germline V and J ends were trimmed by 0 bases and 8 bases, with 4 bases remaining between them.

The chain couples TRBV5-6 to TRBJ1-2, with 7 bases fitting TRBD1. J gave up 8 bases and V 3 bases, and 13 bases lay outside the gene matches. CDR3 size: 15 residues. Germline-derived CDR1 and CDR2 are SGHDT and YYEEEE. In DNA, the CDR3 is TGTGCCAGCAGCTCGACAGGGCTGTACGGCTCAGGCTACACCTTC. As protein: CASSSTGLYGSGYTF.

The chain recombines TRBV11-3 with TRBJ2-5, with 8 positions matching TRBD1. The CDR3 has 13 residues. Germline V CDR1 and CDR2: SGHNT, YENEEA. The trim removed 3 bases at V and 4 bases at J, leaving 1 base unmatched. In DNA form, the CDR3 reads TGTGCCAGCAGCTTCGGACAGGGAGAGACCCAGTACTTC. Translation gives CASSFGQGETQYF.

Of note for this clone: Within the sample, other DNA sequences also encode this same CDR3. The CDR3 loop is CASSRGPNEQFF. CDR3 DNA: TGTGCCAGCAGCCGCGGCCCCAATGAGCAGTTCTTC. The chain uses TRBV3-1 (or the pseudogene TRBV3-2) and TRBJ2-1, with no clear D. With 4 bases removed from V and 6 bases from J, the gap between germline ends came to 7 bases. Germline V CDR1 and CDR2: LGHDT, YNNKEL (reference sequence). CDR3 length equals 12 residues.

The chain carries TRBV12-1 and TRBJ2-1; the table gives TRBD1 as D, unverified against the DNA. TRBV12-1 is annotated as a pseudogene. This CDR3 spans 14 amino acids. CDR3 sequence (DNA): TGTGCCAGCAGCACTACAGGGGTTTGGAATGAGCAGTTCTTC. Translated, it gives CASSTTGVWNEQFF.

The J gene is TRBJ1-6, the V gene TRBV7-2; no firm D call. V lost 5 bases and J 5 bases, leaving 22 bases between the germline ends. This CDR3 region has 18 residues. Germline CDR1 reads SGHTA; CDR2 reads FQGNSA. The CDR3, as DNA: TGTGCCAGCAGCCACAAACGAAGGGCCGGGGATGATAATTCACCCCTCCACTTT. It codes for CASSHKRRAGDDNSPLHF.

This chain links TRBV4-1 with TRBJ1-5; 10 bases line up with TRBD1. V was clipped by 4 bases and J by 5 bases; unmatched bases: 5. Germline loops: CDR1 MGHRA, CDR2 YSYEKL. The CDR3 is 15 amino acids. CDR3 DNA sequence: TGCGCCAGCAGCCTATCTGGGACAGGGGATCAGCCCCAGCATTTT. This gives the protein CASSLSGTGDQPQHF.

The J gene is TRBJ1-6, the V gene TRBV5-1; 9 bases fit TRBD1. Per germline, CDR1 SGHRS and CDR2 YFSETQ. The CDR3 is made up of 14 amino acids. The V segment lost 2 bases and the J segment 9 bases; nucleotides outside the gene matches: 3. CDR3 coding DNA: TGCGCCAGCAGCTTTGTACAGGGGGCTTCACCCCTCCACTTT. This encodes CASSFVQGASPLHF.

V usage is TRBV13 and J usage is TRBJ1-5; D ambiguous. Trimming shortened V by 5 bases and J by 9 bases, and 14 bases separated the two germline ends. The germline CDR1 and CDR2 sequences are PRHDT and FYEKMQ (reference sequence). CDR3 length equals 13 residues. The CDR3 nucleotides are TGTGCCAGCAGCCTATCCCGGGCGGGGCCCCAGCATTTT. Protein product: CASSLSRAGPQHF.

As concerns this clone: An end of the junction differs from the germline gene, which may be a read error. The chain employs TRBV4-1 and TRBJ2-1, with 8 bases that match TRBD2. This CDR3 has 16 residues. The V gene's germline CDR1 is MGHRA and CDR2 YSYEKL. CDR3 bases: TGCGCCAGCAGGCAAGAGGAGCGGGGGCCCTACAATGAGCAGTTCTTC. This gives the protein CASRQEERGPYNEQFF.

This clone was observed a few times. The chain is built from TRBV5-5 and TRBJ1-3; no clear D gene. The CDR3 spans 16 residues. The germline V and J ends were trimmed by 4 bases and 2 bases, with 16 bases remaining between them. Germline CDR1 is SGHKS and CDR2 is YYEKEE (reference sequence). In nucleotides, the CDR3 is TGTGCCAGCAGCCTCCGGACTCCCGGCACTGGAAACACCATATATTTT. It encodes CASSLRTPGTGNTIYF.

V is TRBV28 and J is TRBJ1-1; D is unresolved. V lost 3 bases to trimming and J lost 0 bases, with 11 bases between them. CDR1 and CDR2 from the germline V gene are MDHEN and SYDVKM. The CDR3 is 15 residues long. CDR3 loop: CASSFEAEMNTEAFF. The CDR3 DNA is TGTGCCAGCAGTTTTGAGGCGGAAATGAACACTGAAGCTTTCTTT. Complete variable domain (other parts from reference TRBV28 and TRBJ1-1): DVKVTQSSRYLVKRTGEKVFLECVQDMDHENMFWYRQDPGLGLRLIYFSYDVKMKEKGDIPEGYSVSREKKERFSLILESASTNQTSMYLCASSFEAEMNTEAFFGQGTRLTVV.

The V call is TRBV5-6, the J call TRBJ1-2; perhaps TRBD1 as D (6 bases). CDR3 length equals 16 residues. Trimming removed 2 bases at V and 4 bases at J, with 18 bases between. Germline-derived CDR1 and CDR2 are SGHDT and YYEEEE. CDR3 protein: CASSFITSTGSYGYTF. The CDR3 region has the DNA TGTGCCAGCAGCTTCATAACTAGTACAGGGAGCTATGGCTACACCTTC.

The chain uses TRBV7-2 and TRBJ2-7, with D possibly being TRBD1 (6 bases). CDR3 length: 15 residues. V lost 5 bases, J lost 2 bases, and 16 bases lay in between. In germline, CDR1 is SGHTA, CDR2 FQGNSA. Here the CDR3 DNA reads TGTGCCAGCAGCCCGGCGGCTGGACAGACCTACGAGCAGTACTTC. Residues: CASSPAAGQTYEQYF.

As regards this clone: Other DNA sequences of this sample code for an identical CDR3. The chain has TRBV19 and TRBJ2-5; tentative D call: TRBD2 (6 bases). CDR3 length equals 17 residues. The germline V and J ends were trimmed by 3 bases and 0 bases, with 17 bases remaining between them. Germline V gene data show CDR1 as LNHDA and CDR2 as SQIVND (reference sequence). CDR3 sequence reads: CASSIPGGLRYQETQYF. CDR3 bases: TGTGCCAGTAGTATTCCAGGAGGGCTGAGGTACCAAGAGACCCAGTACTTC.